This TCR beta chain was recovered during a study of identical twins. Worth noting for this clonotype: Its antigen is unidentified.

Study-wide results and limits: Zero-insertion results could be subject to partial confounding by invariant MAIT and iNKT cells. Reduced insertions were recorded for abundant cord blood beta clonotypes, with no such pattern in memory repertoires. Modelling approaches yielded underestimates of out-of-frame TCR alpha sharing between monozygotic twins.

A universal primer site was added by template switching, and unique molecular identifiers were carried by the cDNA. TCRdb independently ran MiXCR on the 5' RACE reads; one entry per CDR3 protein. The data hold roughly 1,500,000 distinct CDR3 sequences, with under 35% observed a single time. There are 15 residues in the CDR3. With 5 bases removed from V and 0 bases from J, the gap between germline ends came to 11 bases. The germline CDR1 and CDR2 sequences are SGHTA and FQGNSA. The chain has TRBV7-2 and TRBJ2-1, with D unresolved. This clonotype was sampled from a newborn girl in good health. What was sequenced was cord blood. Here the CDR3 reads CASSPYIRSYNEQFF. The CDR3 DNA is TGTGCCAGCAGCCCATATATCCGCTCCTACAATGAGCAGTTCTTC.